These T cell receptor beta chains were read from a single sample in a study of PD-1 blockade in mismatch repair-deficient tumors. Sequencing was performed with immunoSEQ multiplex PCR; in TCRdb, only in-frame clones are kept and a portion is missing. The sample consists of tens of thousands of clones, about 85% of them appearing once. Here the sequenced sample was peripheral blood, taken 12 weeks after starting pembrolizumab. These receptors all stem from an adult with mismatch repair-deficient cancer. Each CDR3 is given with its conserved first and last residue. The D gene is left open where the match is weak. Some rows have no size entry. The others give once, few or many, or a class for an expanded clone.

TRBJ2-4 | . | . | TRBV19 | CASSPRDNIAKNIQYF | TGTGCCAGTAGTCCTCGGGACAATATAGCCAAAAACATTCAGTACTTC
TRBJ2-1 | . | TRBD1 | TRBV11-3 | CASSPETGLVEQFF | TGTGCCAGCAGCCCCGAGACAGGGCTGGTTGAGCAGTTCTTC
TRBJ2-4 | . | TRBD1 | TRBV27 | CASSLLRGRATGEFAKNIQYF | TGTGCCAGCAGTTTATTGAGGGGTCGGGCTACAGGGGAGTTTGCCAAAAACATTCAGTACTTC
TRBJ2-7 | . | . | TRBV11-1 | CASRNRDVGYEQYF | TGTGCCAGCAGAAACCGGGACGTTGGGTACGAGCAGTACTTC
TRBJ1-1 | . | TRBD1 | TRBV28 | CASSSPTTGDRGETFF | TGTGCCAGCAGTTCCCCTACAACCGGGGACAGGGGAGAAACTTTCTTT
TRBJ2-3 | . | . | TRBV9 | CASTPIDTQYF | TGTGCCAGCACTCCCATAGATACGCAGTATTTT
TRBJ2-5 | . | TRBD1 | TRBV6-1 | CASRTGTAQETQYF | TGTGCCAGCAGGACGGGGACAGCCCAAGAGACCCAGTACTTC
TRBJ2-7 | . | . | TRBV29-1 | CSVQAGTAYEQYF | TGCAGCGTTCAAGCGGGCACAGCCTACGAGCAGTACTTC
TRBJ2-7 | once | . | TRBV6-6 | CASSLPGSYEQYF | TGTGCCAGCAGTTTACCAGGAAGCTACGAGCAGTACTTC
TRBJ2-7 | once | . | TRBV30 | CAWSASRGQHEQYF | TGTGCCTGGAGTGCTTCGCGAGGTCAACACGAGCAGTACTTC
TRBJ2-3 | . | . | TRBV6-1 | CASRWSDTQYF | TGTGCCAGCAGGTGGTCAGATACGCAGTATTTT
TRBJ2-6 | once | TRBD1 | TRBV12-5 | CASGLVLGLGIPGQGFTGANVLTF | TGTGCTAGTGGTTTGGTACTGGGGTTGGGTATACCGGGACAGGGCTTCACTGGGGCCAACGTCCTGACTTTC
TRBJ1-2 | . | . | TRBV18 | CASSESLDYGYTF | TGTGCCAGCTCAGAATCTCTGGACTATGGCTACACCTTC
TRBJ2-7 | many | TRBD1 | TRBV27 | CASRQGIEQYF | TGTGCCAGTAGACAGGGTATCGAGCAGTACTTC
TRBJ1-1 | . | . | TRBV5-1 | CASSLEGDMNTEAFF | TGCGCCAGCAGCTTGGAGGGGGACATGAACACTGAAGCTTTCTTT